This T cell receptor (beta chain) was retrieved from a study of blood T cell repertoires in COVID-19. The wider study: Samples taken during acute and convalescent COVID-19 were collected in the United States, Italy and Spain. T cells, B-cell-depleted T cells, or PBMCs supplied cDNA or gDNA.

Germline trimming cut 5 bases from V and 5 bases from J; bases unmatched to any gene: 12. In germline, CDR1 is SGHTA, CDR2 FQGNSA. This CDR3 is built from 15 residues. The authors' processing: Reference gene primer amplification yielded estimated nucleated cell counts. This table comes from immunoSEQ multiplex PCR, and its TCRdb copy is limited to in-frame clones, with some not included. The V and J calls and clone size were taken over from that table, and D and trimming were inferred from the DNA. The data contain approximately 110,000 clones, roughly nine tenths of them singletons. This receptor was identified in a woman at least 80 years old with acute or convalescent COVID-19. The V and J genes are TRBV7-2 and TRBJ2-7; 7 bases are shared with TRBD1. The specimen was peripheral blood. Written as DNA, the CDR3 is TGTGCCAGCAGCCCTGGTGCAGGGGGAAGCGACGAGCAGTACTTC. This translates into CASSPGAGGSDEQYF.